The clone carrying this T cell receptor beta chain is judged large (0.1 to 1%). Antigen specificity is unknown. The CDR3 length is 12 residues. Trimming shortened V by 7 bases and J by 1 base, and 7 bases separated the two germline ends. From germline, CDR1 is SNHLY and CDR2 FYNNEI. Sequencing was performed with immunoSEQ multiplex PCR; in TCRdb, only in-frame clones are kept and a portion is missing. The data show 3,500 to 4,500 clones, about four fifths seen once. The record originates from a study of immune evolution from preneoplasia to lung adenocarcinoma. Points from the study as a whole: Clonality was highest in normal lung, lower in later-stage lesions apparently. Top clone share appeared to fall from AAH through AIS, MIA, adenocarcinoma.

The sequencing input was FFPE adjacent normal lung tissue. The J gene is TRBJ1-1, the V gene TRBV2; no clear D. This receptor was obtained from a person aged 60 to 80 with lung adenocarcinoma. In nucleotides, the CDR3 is TGTGCCAGCAATCGGGGGAACACTGAAGCTTTCTTT. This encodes CASNRGNTEAFF.